This is a list of T cell receptor beta chains from one sample in a study of T-cell memory formation after mild COVID-19. One entry per CDR3 protein, called by TCRdb with MiXCR from the 5' RACE reads. The sample yields 250,000 or so distinct CDR3 sequences, roughly 18% seen once. Sequencing was performed on PBMCs or a T cell subset sorted from them (not recorded which). The receptors were gathered from a man younger than 35 who had mild COVID-19 (a few samples of this study predate the infection). Cell type and time point are not known. Each CDR3 is given with its conserved first and last residue. A D gene is named only where the DNA matches it firmly. Only some rows state a clone size, as once, few, many or a class for expanded clones.

. | TRBJ2-2 | TRBV2 | . | TGTGCCAGCAGTGCATTGAGGGGAACTGGGGAGCTGTTTTTT | CASSALRGTGELFF
. | TRBJ2-7 | TRBV6-6 | . | TGTGCCAGCAGCCCCTGGAAGTACTTC | CASSPWKYF
. | TRBJ1-2 | TRBV29-1 | . | TGCAGCGTTGCGGCAGGGGTCCTTTATGGCTACACCTTC | CSVAAGVLYGYTF
. | TRBJ2-3 | TRBV6-6 | many | TGTGCCAGCAGCTACGGGCGAGATACGCAGTATTTT | CASSYGRDTQYF
. | TRBJ2-3 | TRBV6-1 | few | TGTGCCAGCAGTGAAGTGGGAGCAGATACGCAGTATTTT | CASSEVGADTQYF
. | TRBJ1-2 | TRBV12-3/TRBV12-4 | few | TGTGCCAGCTGTCTTGGGGGCAGCGACGGCTACACCTTC | CASCLGGSDGYTF
TRBD1 | TRBJ1-5 | TRBV20-1 | many | TGCAGTGCTTGGGGACAGGGACATCAGCCCCAGCATTTT | CSAWGQGHQPQHF
. | TRBJ2-3 | TRBV2 | . | TGTGCCAGCAGTCCCGGACTGAATACGCAGTATTTT | CASSPGLNTQYF
TRBD1 | TRBJ2-6 | TRBV2 | . | TGTGCCGGAGGGGGAGGACAGGGGTTAACTGGGGCCAACGTCCTGACTTTC | CAGGGGQGLTGANVLTF
TRBD2 | TRBJ2-7 | TRBV3-1 | . | TGTGCCAGCAGCCACCAGACTAGCGGGGGCCCCTACGAGCAGTACTTC | CASSHQTSGGPYEQYF
. | TRBJ2-2 | TRBV6-1 | few | TGTGCCAGCAGACAAGACAGGTCATTAAACGGGGAGCTGTTTTTT | CASRQDRSLNGELFF
TRBD1 | TRBJ2-7 | TRBV7-2 | . | TGTGCCAGCAGTCCCTATACAGGGGGCGCGGACGAGCAGTACTTC | CASSPYTGGADEQYF
. | TRBJ2-3 | TRBV5-4 | few | TGTGCCAGCAGTCACCGACCTGGGGATACGCAGTATTTT | CASSHRPGDTQYF
. | TRBJ2-5 | TRBV2 | . | TGTGCCAGCAGTGAGTCTACGACCCAGTACTTC | CASSESTTQYF
. | TRBJ2-1 | TRBV7-2 | . | TGTGCCAGCAGCTTAGTCGGGACGAGCTCCTACAATGAGCAGTTCTTC | CASSLVGTSSYNEQFF
TRBD2 | TRBJ2-2 | TRBV11-2 | . | TGTGCCAGCAGCCCGCCCGGGCTAGCGGGGGTCGGGGAGCTGTTTTTT | CASSPPGLAGVGELFF
. | TRBJ2-3 | TRBV5-1 | . | TGCGCCAGCAGCTTGTCCTTGGGGTTTAGCACAGATACGCAGTATTTT | CASSLSLGFSTDTQYF
. | TRBJ2-7 | TRBV12-3/TRBV12-4 | . | TGTGCCAGCAGTTCTAGTGCGGGGCCGGTTCCGTACTTC | CASSSSAGPVPYF
TRBD1 | TRBJ2-5 | TRBV20-1 | few | TGCAGTGCTATTGACAGGGGTCGGACCCAGTACTTC | CSAIDRGRTQYF
TRBD2 | TRBJ2-3 | TRBV19 | . | TGTGCCAGTACCATGTGGGCGGGGGACCCCACAGATACGCAGTATTTT | CASTMWAGDPTDTQYF
. | TRBJ2-3 | TRBV5-4 | . | TGTGCCAGCAGCTTGTCGCGTTTTGATACGCAGTATTTT | CASSLSRFDTQYF
. | TRBJ1-2 | TRBV9 | . | TGTGCCAGCAGCGTGAACGGACAGTATGGCTACACCTTC | CASSVNGQYGYTF
. | TRBJ2-1 | TRBV12-3/TRBV12-4 | many | TGTGCCAGCAGTACGTTTGTGATGAACAATGAGCAGTTCTTC | CASSTFVMNNEQFF